The rows below give T cell receptor beta chains drawn from one sample of a study of vaccination and CD4 T cells after COVID-19. These receptors have no known antigen. MiXCR, applied by TCRdb to the PCR reads, yields one record per CDR3 protein. The sample includes 9,500 to 15,000 distinct CDR3 sequences, 35% to 50% of them seen just once. Input material: cultured CD4+ T cells from blood. The source is a human donor with COVID-19. Both conserved end residues are part of each CDR3. D genes are given only for firm matches. Part of the rows lack a size; the others show once, few, many or a class for expanded clones.

clone_size: .; v_call: TRBV19; d_call: .; cdr3_aa: CASSIDPRDTQYF
clone_size: .; v_call: TRBV12-3/TRBV12-4; d_call: .; cdr3_aa: CASSFRRMNEQFF
clone_size: once; v_call: TRBV27; d_call: TRBD1; cdr3_aa: CASSLSDRANTGELFF
clone_size: .; v_call: TRBV28; d_call: TRBD1; cdr3_aa: CASSIMGQGDYGYTF
clone_size: few; v_call: TRBV7-2; d_call: TRBD1; cdr3_aa: CASSLGVGGARETQYF
clone_size: .; v_call: TRBV7-9; d_call: .; cdr3_aa: CATHPERQNTGELFF
clone_size: .; v_call: TRBV28; d_call: .; cdr3_aa: CASTAGEGPQHF
clone_size: .; v_call: TRBV7-2; d_call: .; cdr3_aa: CASSSHGTLPNYGYTF
clone_size: few; v_call: TRBV2; d_call: TRBD1; cdr3_aa: CASIEQGVSQETQYF
clone_size: .; v_call: TRBV5-6; d_call: .; cdr3_aa: CASILGQVQGPQHF
clone_size: few; v_call: TRBV6-5; d_call: .; cdr3_aa: CASSYLGGSAGFGYTF
clone_size: .; v_call: TRBV7-2; d_call: .; cdr3_aa: CASSLSWGADTQYF
clone_size: .; v_call: TRBV6-1; d_call: TRBD2; cdr3_aa: CASNRGGETQYF
clone_size: .; v_call: TRBV30; d_call: TRBD1; cdr3_aa: CAWSDRGGETQYF
clone_size: .; v_call: TRBV9; d_call: TRBD1; cdr3_aa: CASSAQGRETQYF
clone_size: .; v_call: TRBV7-7; d_call: .; cdr3_aa: CASSPGSSYNEQFF
clone_size: .; v_call: TRBV2; d_call: .; cdr3_aa: CASSDRSVPQYF
clone_size: .; v_call: TRBV19; d_call: TRBD1; cdr3_aa: CASNPGTGNSPLHF
clone_size: .; v_call: TRBV9; d_call: TRBD1; cdr3_aa: CASATGVNNQPQHF
clone_size: few; v_call: TRBV2; d_call: TRBD1; cdr3_aa: CASSGGRTGGGLEAFF
clone_size: few; v_call: TRBV4-2; d_call: .; cdr3_aa: CASSRNQGLTPQETQYF
clone_size: .; v_call: TRBV6-1; d_call: .; cdr3_aa: CATPAGQNTEAFF
clone_size: .; v_call: TRBV10-2; d_call: .; cdr3_aa: CASVDRNTEAFF
clone_size: .; v_call: TRBV19; d_call: .; cdr3_aa: CASRDYTTSTDTQYF
clone_size: .; v_call: TRBV4-3; d_call: TRBD1; cdr3_aa: CASSRPGQGDYSNQPQHF
clone_size: few; v_call: TRBV7-9; d_call: TRBD1; cdr3_aa: CASSRDRGFRRQHF
clone_size: few; v_call: TRBV20-1; d_call: TRBD2; cdr3_aa: CSARDVWRGGNEQYF
clone_size: .; v_call: TRBV24-1; d_call: .; cdr3_aa: CATSDSSVETQYF
clone_size: .; v_call: TRBV19; d_call: TRBD2; cdr3_aa: CASKTSGGTKETQYF
clone_size: few; v_call: TRBV6-1; d_call: TRBD1; cdr3_aa: CATGTGGRDTEAFF
clone_size: few; v_call: TRBV20-1; d_call: .; cdr3_aa: CSASRGERNTIYF